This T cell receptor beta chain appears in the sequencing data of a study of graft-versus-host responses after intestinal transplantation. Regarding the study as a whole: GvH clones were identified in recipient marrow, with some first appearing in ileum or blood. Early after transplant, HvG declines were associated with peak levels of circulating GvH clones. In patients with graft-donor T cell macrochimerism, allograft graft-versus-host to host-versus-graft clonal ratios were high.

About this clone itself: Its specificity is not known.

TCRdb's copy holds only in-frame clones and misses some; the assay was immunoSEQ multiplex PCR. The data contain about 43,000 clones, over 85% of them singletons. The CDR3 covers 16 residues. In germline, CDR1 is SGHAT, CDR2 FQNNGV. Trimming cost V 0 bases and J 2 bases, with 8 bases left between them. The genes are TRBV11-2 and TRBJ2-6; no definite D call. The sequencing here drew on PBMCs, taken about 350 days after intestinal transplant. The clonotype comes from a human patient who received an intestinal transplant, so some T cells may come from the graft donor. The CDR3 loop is CASSLEVDPGANVLTF. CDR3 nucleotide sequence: TGTGCCAGCAGCTTAGAAGTGGACCCTGGGGCCAACGTCCTGACTTTC.